This TCR beta chain came from a study of blood T cell repertoires in COVID-19. In the study overall: Both acute and convalescent COVID-19 samples were obtained from the United States, Italy and Spain. T cells, B-cell-depleted T cells, or PBMCs provided the cDNA or gDNA that served as material.

From germline, CDR1 is SGHNT and CDR2 YYREEE (reference sequence). Trimming shortened V by 4 bases and J by 2 bases, and 19 bases separated the two germline ends. The CDR3 extends over 16 amino acids. Original data processing: Counts of nucleated cells, estimated from reference gene primer amplification, were obtained. Measured with immunoSEQ multiplex PCR; TCRdb has only the in-frame clones, and not every one. V and J calls and clone size are those listed in that table; D and trimming were worked out from the DNA. This table holds a few hundred thousand clones, approximately 89% found once. Sequenced: PBMCs or T cells enriched from blood (not recorded which). This sequence was found in a man aged 40-49 years in a cohort exposed to, infected with or recovered from COVID-19 (not recorded which). The rearrangement links TRBV5-4 to TRBJ2-7, with D tentatively TRBD1 (6 bases). The CDR3 loop is CASSVAPTGGPYEQYF. The CDR3 region has the DNA TGTGCCAGCAGCGTGGCCCCTACTGGGGGCCCCTACGAGCAGTACTTC.